This TCR beta chain derives from a study of molecular identifiers for immune sequencing clone quantification. Whole-study results and caveats: Highly expanded clone sizes could be underestimated through barcode sharing by identical TCR molecules.

The CDR3 is 14 amino acids. From germline, CDR1 is MNHEY and CDR2 SVGEGT. Trimming cost V 10 bases and J 4 bases, with 17 bases left between them. TCRdb reanalysed the PCR reads using MiXCR and keeps one entry per CDR3 protein. The repertoire has tens of thousands of distinct CDR3 sequences, less than 20% of them found once; the top ten carry over 1.3%. This clonotype was recorded at least ten times. Its antigen is not identified. The chain is built from TRBV6-2 or TRBV6-3 and TRBJ2-1; D ambiguous. The sequencing sample was made of naive CD8+ T cells from blood, with Jurkat cell RNA spiked in. Subset in this sample: FACS-sorted CD8+CD4-CCR7+CD45RA+ naive T cells. The receptor comes from a human donor in good health. Some libraries in this study had Jurkat cell RNA spiked in. CDR3 residues: CATQLLTEYNEQFF. For the CDR3, the DNA is TGTGCCACACAGTTATTGACGGAGTACAATGAGCAGTTCTTC.